The 11 T cell receptor beta chains presented below share a single source sample, sequenced in a study of graft-versus-host responses after intestinal transplantation. Libraries were prepared by immunoSEQ multiplex PCR; TCRdb keeps only in-frame clonotypes and omits some of them. The data hold fewer than 25,000 clones, with about 80% observed a single time. The authors processed graft tissue to release intraepithelial and lamina propria lymphocytes. Sample: ileum tissue, taken 12 days after intestinal transplant. Receptors were obtained from a human patient who received an intestinal transplant, so some T cells may come from the graft donor.

The chain links TRBV7-3 to TRBJ2-5, with TRBD2 identical over 8 bases. After removal of 0 bases from V and 2 bases from J, the junction contained 2 bases not matched to a gene. This CDR3 is 15 amino acids long. Per the germline V gene, CDR1 is SGHTA and CDR2 is FQGTGA. Here the CDR3 DNA reads TGTGCCAGCAGCTTAACGGCGGGGGGACAAGAGACCCAGTACTTC. Its translation: CASSLTAGGQETQYF.

The V gene is TRBV6-1, the J gene TRBJ2-7; 9 bases are shared with TRBD2. V trimming: 3 bases; J trimming: 2 bases; junction bases outside the gene matches: 8. CDR1 and CDR2 (germline): MNHNS, SASEGT. This CDR3 spans 16 amino acids. The CDR3 region is CASSDRGGETPYEQYF. The CDR3 bases are TGTGCCAGCAGTGACCGCGGGGGGGAGACTCCCTACGAGCAGTACTTC.

This sequence joins TRBV10-2 and TRBJ1-1; D gene unclear. Per germline, CDR1 WSHSY and CDR2 SAAADI. Trimming shortened V by 8 bases and J by 5 bases, and 12 bases separated the two germline ends. This CDR3 spans 12 amino acids. As DNA, the CDR3 is TGCGCCAGCCGCAGAGGAGTAACTGAAGCTTTCTTT. It translates to CASRRGVTEAFF.

This clone has a handful of counts. This chain links TRBV6-1 with TRBJ1-2, with TRBD1 matching over 9 bases. This CDR3 is built from 15 residues. Looked up from germline, CDR1 is MNHNS and CDR2 is SASEGT. The J segment lost 7 bases and the V segment lost 5 bases, leaving 11 bases of the junction unmatched. CDR3 coding DNA: TGTGCCAGCAGTTCACGGGACAGGGAGTTGGGTGGCTACACCTTC. It encodes CASSSRDRELGGYTF.

This chain links TRBV30 with TRBJ2-1, with 7 positions matching TRBD1. Germline lookup yields CDR1 GTSNPN and CDR2 SVGIG (reference sequence). The CDR3 contains 13 residues. The V gene end was trimmed by 2 bases and the J gene end by 4 bases; junction bases not matched to a gene: 2. CDR3 loop: CAWSPDRYNEQFF. In nucleotides, the CDR3 is TGTGCCTGGAGTCCGGACAGGTACAATGAGCAGTTCTTC. The full variable domain, in which reference TRBV30 and TRBJ2-1 provide the parts outside the CDR3, is SQTIHQWPATLVQPVGSPLSLECTVEGTSNPNLYWYRQAAGRGLQLLFYSVGIGQISSEVPQNLSASRPQDRQFILSSKKLLLSDSGFYLCAWSPDRYNEQFFGPGTRLTVL.

This chain links TRBV11-2 with TRBJ2-5; possibly TRBD2 for D (5 bases). V lost 5 bases and J 2 bases, leaving 15 bases between the germline ends. This CDR3 is 15 amino acids long. CDR1 is SGHAT, CDR2 FQNNGV, per germline. The CDR3 sequence: CASSPPGGWQETQYF. The CDR3, as DNA: TGTGCCAGCAGCCCCCCCGGCGGGTGGCAAGAGACCCAGTACTTC.

This rearrangement joins TRBV11-3 to TRBJ2-3; 9 bases fit TRBD2. Germline assignment: CDR1 SGHNT and CDR2 YENEEA. This CDR3 is 18 amino acids long. V lost 1 base and J lost 0; bases outside the gene matches: 8. The CDR3 region has the DNA TGTGCCAGCAGCTTAGGCCGTACTAGCGGGTCTAGCACAGATACGCAGTATTTT. This translates into CASSLGRTSGSSTDTQYF.

J is TRBJ1-5 and V is TRBV28; TRBD1 is a possible D gene (6 bases). This CDR3 is 15 amino acids long. The ends were cut back, 5 bases at V and 3 bases at J, with 14 bases in the middle. Germline assignment: CDR1 MDHEN and CDR2 SYDVKM. In DNA, the CDR3 is TGTGCCAGCAGTATCACAGGGCTCATCAATCAGCCCCAGCATTTT. It is translated as CASSITGLINQPQHF.

The sample holds one count of this clone. The rearrangement joins TRBV13 to TRBJ1-1; possible D gene TRBD1, 6 bases. This CDR3 region has 14 residues. CDR1 and CDR2 from the germline V gene are PRHDT and FYEKMQ (reference sequence). Trimming took 1 base from V and 4 from J, leaving 10 bases between them. The CDR3: CASSLDRDSTEAFF. The CDR3 nucleotides are TGTGCCAGCAGCTTAGACAGGGATAGCACTGAAGCTTTCTTT.

The chain links TRBV18 to TRBJ2-2; 8 nucleotides line up with TRBD1. The CDR3 runs 16 residues. Trimming cost V 3 bases and J 5 bases; bases outside gene matches: 8. CDR1 and CDR2 (germline): KGHSH, LQKENI. This chain's CDR3 is CASSPTGAFVTGELFF. The CDR3 DNA is TGTGCCAGCTCACCGACAGGGGCCTTCGTTACCGGGGAGCTGTTTTTT. Full variable domain (rest looked up from reference TRBV18 and TRBJ2-2): NAGVMQNPRHLVRRRGQEARLRCSPMKGHSHVYWYRQLPEEGLKFMVYLQKENIIDESGMPKERFSAEFPKEGPSILRIQQVVRGDSAAYFCASSPTGAFVTGELFFGEGSRLTVL.

The chain has TRBV5-6 and TRBJ1-3, with D uncertain. The germline gives CDR1 SGHDT, CDR2 YYEEEE. Trimming cost V 3 bases and J 0 bases, with 10 bases left between them. The CDR3 has 15 amino acids. Written as DNA, the CDR3 is TGTGCCAGCAGCTCTAGACTCGACTCTGGAAACACCATATATTTT. Protein sequence: CASSSRLDSGNTIYF.